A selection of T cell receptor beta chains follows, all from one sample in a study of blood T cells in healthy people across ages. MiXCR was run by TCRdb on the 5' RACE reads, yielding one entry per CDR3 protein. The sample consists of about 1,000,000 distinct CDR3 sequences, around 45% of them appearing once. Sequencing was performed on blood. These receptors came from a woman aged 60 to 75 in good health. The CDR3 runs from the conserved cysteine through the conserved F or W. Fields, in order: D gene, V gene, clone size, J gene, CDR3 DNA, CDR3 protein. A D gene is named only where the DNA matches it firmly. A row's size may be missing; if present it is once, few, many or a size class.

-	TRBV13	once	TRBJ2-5	TGTGCCAGCAGCTCGACCGGGACGATGGGGGAGACCCAGTACTTC	CASSSTGTMGETQYF
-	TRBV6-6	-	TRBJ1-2	TGTGCCAGCAGTTATACTCTAGGGCCATACTATGGCTACACCTTC	CASSYTLGPYYGYTF
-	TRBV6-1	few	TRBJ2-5	TGTGCCAGCAGACCCGACGGAACTAGACTAGTGGGAGAGACCCAGTACTTC	CASRPDGTRLVGETQYF
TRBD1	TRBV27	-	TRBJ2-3	TGTGCCAGCAGGTGGACAGGGGTGACAGATACGCAGTATTTT	CASRWTGVTDTQYF
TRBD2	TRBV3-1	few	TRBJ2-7	TGTGCCAGCAGCCACGGACTAGCGGGAGACGAGCAGTACTTC	CASSHGLAGDEQYF
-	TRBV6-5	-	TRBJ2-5	TGTGCCAGCAGTTATAATCTGGGGGCCGAGGAGACCCAGTACTTC	CASSYNLGAEETQYF
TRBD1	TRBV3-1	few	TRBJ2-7	TGTGCCAGCAGCCAAAAACGGCAGGGGGCTTGGGAGCAGTACTTC	CASSQKRQGAWEQYF
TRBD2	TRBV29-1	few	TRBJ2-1	TGCAGCGCTAGGACTAGCGGGAGGGTTCTGGGGAATGAGCAGTTCTTC	CSARTSGRVLGNEQFF
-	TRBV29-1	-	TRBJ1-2	TGCAGCGTTGAATGGGGTTATGGCTACACCTTC	CSVEWGYGYTF
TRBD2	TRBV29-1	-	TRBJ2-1	TGCAGCTGTTGGGCGGGAGAGGTGGGGACTACAACCTACAATGAGCAGTTCTTC	CSCWAGEVGTTTYNEQFF
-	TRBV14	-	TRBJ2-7	TGTGCCAGCAGCCAAGACAGGGGGGCGCCCTACGAGCAGTACTTC	CASSQDRGAPYEQYF
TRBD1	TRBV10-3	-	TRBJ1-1	TGTGCCATCTCAGGAGGGGACAGGGGTACGGACACTGAAGCTTTCTTT	CAISGGDRGTDTEAFF
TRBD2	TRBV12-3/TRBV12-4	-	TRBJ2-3	TGTGCCAGCAGTTTAGATACGCAGGGAGGGACGGGTACGCAGTATTTT	CASSLDTQGGTGTQYF
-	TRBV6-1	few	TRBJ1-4	TGTGCCAGCAGTGAAGGACAGTTTGCAACTAATGAAAAACTGTTTTTT	CASSEGQFATNEKLFF
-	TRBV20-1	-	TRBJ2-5	TGCAGTGCTAGGCCCACCAGGGGGGGGGAGACCCAGTACTTC	CSARPTRGGETQYF
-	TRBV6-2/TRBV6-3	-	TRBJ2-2	TGTGCCAGCAGCTTACAGGGTAACACCGGGGAGCTGTTTTTT	CASSLQGNTGELFF
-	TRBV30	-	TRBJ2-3	TGTGCCTGGAGTGTACTTCTAGGCCCGGGCGGTACGCAGTATTTT	CAWSVLLGPGGTQYF
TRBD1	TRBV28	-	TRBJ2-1	TGTGCCAGCAGTTACGGGACAGGGCTGGCTGAGCAGTTCTTC	CASSYGTGLAEQFF
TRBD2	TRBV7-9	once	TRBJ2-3	TGTGCCAGCAGCTTAGTGGCTAGCGGGAGGTTACCAGATACGCAGTATTTT	CASSLVASGRLPDTQYF
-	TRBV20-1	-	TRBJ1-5	TGCAGTGCTACTGCTCCGGGTCTGGACAATCAGCCCCAGCATTTT	CSATAPGLDNQPQHF
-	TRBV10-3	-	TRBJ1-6	TGTGCCATCAGTGAACAGGGCGGGAATTCACCCCTCCACTTT	CAISEQGGNSPLHF
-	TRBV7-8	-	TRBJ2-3	TGTGTCAGCATAGGGGGTTTAGTGGGGACCACAGATACGCAGTATTTT	CVSIGGLVGTTDTQYF
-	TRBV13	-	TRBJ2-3	TGTGCCAGCAGCTTAGGAGGAATGAGAGACACGCAGTATTTT	CASSLGGMRDTQYF
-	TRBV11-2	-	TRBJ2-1	TGTGCCAGCAGCGAGGCCATAGGAATCTCCTACAATGAGCAGTTCTTC	CASSEAIGISYNEQFF
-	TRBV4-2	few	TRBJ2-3	TGTGCCAGCAGCCAAGATAATGTGGGCACAGATACGCAGTATTTT	CASSQDNVGTDTQYF
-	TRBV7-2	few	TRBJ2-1	TGTGCCAGCAGCCCCCCGCCGCAGCCCTATGGTGAGCAGTTCTTC	CASSPPPQPYGEQFF
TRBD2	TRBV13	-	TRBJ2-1	TGTGCCAGCAGCTCTAGCGGGGGGGCCCTTTATGAGCAGTTCTTC	CASSSSGGALYEQFF
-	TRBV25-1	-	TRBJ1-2	TGTGCCAGCAGTGACCCCGGGACCGCTAACTATGGCTACACCTTC	CASSDPGTANYGYTF
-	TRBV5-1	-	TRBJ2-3	TGCGCCAGCAGCTCCTTTGCCGGCGGCACAGATATGCAGTATTTT	CASSSFAGGTDMQYF
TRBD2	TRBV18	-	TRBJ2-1	TGTGCCAGCCCGCCATCCGGGACTAGTTCGACGAATGAGCAGTTCTTC	CASPPSGTSSTNEQFF
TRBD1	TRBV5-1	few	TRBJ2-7	TGCGCCAGCAGCTGGGGACAGGGCAGGGACGAGCAGTACTTC	CASSWGQGRDEQYF
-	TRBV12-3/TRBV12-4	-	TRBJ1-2	TGTGCCAGCAGTTTAGCGCCCAGGGTCACCTCGAATGGCTACACCTTC	CASSLAPRVTSNGYTF
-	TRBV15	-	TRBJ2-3	TGTGCCACCAGCAGAGATCACAGGGAAGTTGCAGATACGCAGTATTTT	CATSRDHREVADTQYF
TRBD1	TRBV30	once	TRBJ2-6	TGTGCCTGGAGTGTACCTCTGAGGACAGGGCGACCTGGGGCCAACGTCCTGACTTTC	CAWSVPLRTGRPGANVLTF
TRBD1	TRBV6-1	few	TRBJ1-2	TGTGCCAGCACCCCAGCAACCGGGACAGGGGGCGCGGGCTACACCTTC	CASTPATGTGGAGYTF
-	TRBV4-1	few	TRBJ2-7	TGCGCCAGCAGCCAAGACGTCGGTCGCTACTCCTACGAGCAGTACTTC	CASSQDVGRYSYEQYF
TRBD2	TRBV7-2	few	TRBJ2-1	TGTGCCAGCAGCTCTAGCGGGGAAGGGTACAATGAGCAGTTCTTC	CASSSSGEGYNEQFF
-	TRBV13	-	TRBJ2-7	TGTGCCAGCAGCCATCAGGGGGGCCGACTAATCTACGAGCAGTACTTC	CASSHQGGRLIYEQYF
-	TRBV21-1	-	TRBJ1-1	TGTGCCAGCAGATTCTTAAAGGGGACATCTGGCACTGAAGCTTTCTTT	CASRFLKGTSGTEAFF
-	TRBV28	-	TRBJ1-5	TGTGCCAGTAAGTGGGGATATAGCAATCAGCCCCAGCATTTT	CASKWGYSNQPQHF
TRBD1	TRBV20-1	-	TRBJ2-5	TGCAGTGCTAGGACCTCGAGGGGGCGAAACCAAGAGACCCAGTACTTC	CSARTSRGRNQETQYF
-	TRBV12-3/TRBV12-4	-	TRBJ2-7	TGTGCCAGCAGTTCCCGCCCCCCTAGCGTGGACGAGCAGTACTTC	CASSSRPPSVDEQYF
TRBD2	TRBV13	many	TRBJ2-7	TGTGCCAGCAGCTTACGGACTAGCGGCTCCTACGAGCAGTACTTC	CASSLRTSGSYEQYF
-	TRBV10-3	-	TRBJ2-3	TGTGCCATCAGAGTGAGCACAGATACGCAGTATTTT	CAIRVSTDTQYF
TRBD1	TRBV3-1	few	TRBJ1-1	TGTGCCAGCAGCCAAGATCAGGGGGGAGTTGACACTGAAGCTTTCTTT	CASSQDQGGVDTEAFF
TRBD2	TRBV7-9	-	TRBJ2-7	TGTGCCAGCAGCTCCTCTAAGCGGGAGTCCGAGCAGTACTTC	CASSSSKRESEQYF
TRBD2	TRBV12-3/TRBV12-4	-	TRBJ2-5	TGTGCCAGCACTCCTCCCTATACTAGCGGGATAGAGACCCAGTACTTC	CASTPPYTSGIETQYF
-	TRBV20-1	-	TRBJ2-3	TGCAGTGCTAGAGATCTTCAGAAAGACACCACAGATACGCAGTATTTT	CSARDLQKDTTDTQYF
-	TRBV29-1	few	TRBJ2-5	TGCGGCGTTGCGGTGGGAGGCGAGACCCAGTACTTC	CGVAVGGETQYF
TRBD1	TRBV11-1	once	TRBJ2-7	TGTGCCAGCAGCACACAGGGGGTAGGCTACTACGAGCAGTACTTC	CASSTQGVGYYEQYF
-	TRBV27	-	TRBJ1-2	TGTGCCAGCATGAGAGGGGGCTATGGCTACACCTTC	CASMRGGYGYTF
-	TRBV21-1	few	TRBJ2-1	TGTGCCAGCAGCAAAGACTCGACAAAAGTCCTCAGGGGCTCCTACAATGAGCAGTTCTTC	CASSKDSTKVLRGSYNEQFF